Here is one T cell receptor (beta chain) with its context. TCRdb keeps only in-frame clones here, not all; method: immunoSEQ multiplex PCR. The sample holds about 120,000 clones; 75% to 90% are singletons and the top ten take under 35%. Germline V CDR1 and CDR2: LNHNV, YYDKDF (reference sequence). CDR3 length: 14 residues. V dropped 1 base and J dropped 7 bases, with 11 bases sitting between them. The data were taken from a study of blood T cell repertoires in COVID-19. This receptor was obtained from a man aged 65-85 years with active or convalescent COVID-19. The specimen sequenced was peripheral blood. This chain uses TRBV15 with TRBJ2-1; D might be TRBD1 (5 bases). CDR3 region: CATSRGPGRNEQFF. The CDR3 coding sequence is TGTGCCACCAGCAGAGGGCCAGGGCGGAATGAGCAGTTCTTC.